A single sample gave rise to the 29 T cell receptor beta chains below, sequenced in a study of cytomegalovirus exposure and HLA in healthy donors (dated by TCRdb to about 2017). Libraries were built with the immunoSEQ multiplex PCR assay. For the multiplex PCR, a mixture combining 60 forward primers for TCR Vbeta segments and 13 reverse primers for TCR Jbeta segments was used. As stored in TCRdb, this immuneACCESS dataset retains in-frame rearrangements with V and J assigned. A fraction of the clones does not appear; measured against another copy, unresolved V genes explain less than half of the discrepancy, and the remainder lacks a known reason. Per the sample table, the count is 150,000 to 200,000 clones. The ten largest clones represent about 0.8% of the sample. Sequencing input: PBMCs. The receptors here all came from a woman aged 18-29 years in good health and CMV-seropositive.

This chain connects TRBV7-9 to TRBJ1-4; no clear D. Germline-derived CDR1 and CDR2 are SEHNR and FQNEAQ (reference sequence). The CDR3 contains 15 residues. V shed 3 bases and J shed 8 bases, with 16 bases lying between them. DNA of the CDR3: TGTGCCAGCAGCTTCAACCCGGGTCCGCGGGAAAAACTGTTTTTT. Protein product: CASSFNPGPREKLFF.

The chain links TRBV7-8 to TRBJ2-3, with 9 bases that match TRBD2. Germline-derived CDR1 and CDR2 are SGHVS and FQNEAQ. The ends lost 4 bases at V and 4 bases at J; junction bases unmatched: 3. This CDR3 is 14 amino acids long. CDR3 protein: CASSSSGNADTQYF. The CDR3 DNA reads TGTGCCAGCAGCTCTAGCGGGAACGCAGATACGCAGTATTTT.

The CDR3 sequence is CASSSGQGDEQYF. The CDR3 DNA sequence: TGTGCCAGCTCTTCGGGACAGGGGGACGAGCAGTACTTC. V and J are TRBV18 and TRBJ2-7, with TRBD1 matching 11 bases. V trimming: 6 bases; J trimming: 5 bases; junction bases outside the gene matches: 3. This CDR3 has 13 residues. The germline CDR1 and CDR2 sequences are KGHSH and LQKENI.

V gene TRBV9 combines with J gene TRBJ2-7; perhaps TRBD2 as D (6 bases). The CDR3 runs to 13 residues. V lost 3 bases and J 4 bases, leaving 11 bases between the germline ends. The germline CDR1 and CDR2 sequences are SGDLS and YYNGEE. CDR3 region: CASSGGIFYEQYF. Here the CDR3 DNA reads TGTGCCAGCAGCGGCGGGATTTTTTACGAGCAGTACTTC.

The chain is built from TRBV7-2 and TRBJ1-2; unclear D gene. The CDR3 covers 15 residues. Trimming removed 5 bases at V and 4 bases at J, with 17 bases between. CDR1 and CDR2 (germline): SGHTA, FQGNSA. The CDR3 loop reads CASSPRVGLGYGYTF. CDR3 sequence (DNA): TGTGCCAGCAGCCCTCGGGTAGGTCTCGGCTATGGCTACACCTTC.

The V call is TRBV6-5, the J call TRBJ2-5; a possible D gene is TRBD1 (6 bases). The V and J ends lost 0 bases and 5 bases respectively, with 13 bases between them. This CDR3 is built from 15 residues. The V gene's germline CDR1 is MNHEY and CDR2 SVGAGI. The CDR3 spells CASSYSPGARETQYF. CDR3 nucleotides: TGTGCCAGCAGTTACTCCCCAGGGGCCAGGGAGACCCAGTACTTC.

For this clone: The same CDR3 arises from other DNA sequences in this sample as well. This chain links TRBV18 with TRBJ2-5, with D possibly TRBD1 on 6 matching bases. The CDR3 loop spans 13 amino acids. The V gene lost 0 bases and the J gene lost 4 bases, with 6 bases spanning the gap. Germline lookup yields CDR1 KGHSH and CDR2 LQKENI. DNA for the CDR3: TGTGCCAGCTCACCACCAGGGGGAGAGACCCAGTACTTC. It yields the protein CASSPPGGETQYF.

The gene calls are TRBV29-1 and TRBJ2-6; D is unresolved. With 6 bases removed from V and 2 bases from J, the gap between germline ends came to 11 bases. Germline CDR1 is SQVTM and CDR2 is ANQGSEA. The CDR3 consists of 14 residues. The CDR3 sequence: CSVHPDTGANVLTF. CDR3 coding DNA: TGCAGCGTCCACCCAGATACTGGGGCCAACGTCCTGACTTTC.

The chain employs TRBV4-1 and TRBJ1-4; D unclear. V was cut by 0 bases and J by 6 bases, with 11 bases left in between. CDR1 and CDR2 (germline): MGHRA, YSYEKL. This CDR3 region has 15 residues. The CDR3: CASSQEAGFDEKLFF. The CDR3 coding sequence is TGCGCCAGCAGCCAAGAAGCCGGGTTCGATGAAAAACTGTTTTTT.

CDR3: CALGESHTQYF. The DNA for the CDR3 is TGTGCCCTCGGGGAGTCCCATACGCAGTATTTT. This chain links TRBV2 with TRBJ2-3, with a possible D match to TRBD2 (5 bases). The CDR3 is 11 amino acids. Germline V gene data show CDR1 as SNHLY and CDR2 as FYNNEI. Deletions cut 11 bases from V and 7 bases from J, with 13 bases between.

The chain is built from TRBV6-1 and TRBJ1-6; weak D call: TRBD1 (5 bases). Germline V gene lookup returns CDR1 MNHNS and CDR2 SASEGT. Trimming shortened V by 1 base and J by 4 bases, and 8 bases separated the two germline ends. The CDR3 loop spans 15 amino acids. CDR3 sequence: CASSEGDSYNSPLHF. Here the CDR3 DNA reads TGTGCCAGCAGTGAAGGCGACAGTTATAATTCACCCCTCCACTTT.

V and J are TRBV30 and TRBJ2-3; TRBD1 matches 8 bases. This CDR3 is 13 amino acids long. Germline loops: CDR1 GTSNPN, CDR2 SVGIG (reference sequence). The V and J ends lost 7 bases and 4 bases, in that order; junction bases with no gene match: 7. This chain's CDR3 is CAFGTGGADTQYF. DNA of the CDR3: TGTGCCTTTGGGACAGGAGGGGCAGATACGCAGTATTTT.

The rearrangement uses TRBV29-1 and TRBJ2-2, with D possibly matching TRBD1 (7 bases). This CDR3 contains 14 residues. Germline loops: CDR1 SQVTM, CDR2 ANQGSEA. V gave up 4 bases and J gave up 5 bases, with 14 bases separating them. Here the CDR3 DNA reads TGCAGCGTTGCAGGGGCAGGGGGGACCGGGGAGCTGTTTTTT. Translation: CSVAGAGGTGELFF.

The CDR3 DNA reads TGCGCCAGCAGCCAAGTACAGCTTAGCAATCAGCCCCAGCATTTT. As protein: CASSQVQLSNQPQHF. The chain carries TRBV4-1 and TRBJ1-5; D ambiguous. The CDR3 is 15 amino acids. Trimming pared 1 base from V and 0 bases from J, leaving 7 bases between. Germline lookup yields CDR1 MGHRA and CDR2 YSYEKL.

In DNA, the CDR3 is TGTGCCAGCAGCGTACAATTTAGAGATGAGCAGTTCTTC. The encoded protein is CASSVQFRDEQFF. This sequence joins TRBV9 and TRBJ2-1; D gene ambiguous. The V end was cut by 1 base, the J end by 8 bases, with 10 bases between. This CDR3 is built from 13 residues. Germline V CDR1 and CDR2: SGDLS, YYNGEE.

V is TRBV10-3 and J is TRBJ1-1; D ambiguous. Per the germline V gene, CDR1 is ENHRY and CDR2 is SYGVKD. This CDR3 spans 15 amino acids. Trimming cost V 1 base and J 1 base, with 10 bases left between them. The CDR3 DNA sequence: TGTGCCATCAGTGAGTTCGAAGCGGGGAACACTGAAGCTTTCTTT. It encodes CAISEFEAGNTEAFF.

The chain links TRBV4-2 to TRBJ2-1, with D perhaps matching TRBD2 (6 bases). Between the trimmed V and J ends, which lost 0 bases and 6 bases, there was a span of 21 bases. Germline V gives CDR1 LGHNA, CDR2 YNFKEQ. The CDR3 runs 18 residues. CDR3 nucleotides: TGTGCCAGCAGCCAAGATTTTTATCCGGGAGTAGTTTTCAATGAGCAGTTCTTC. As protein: CASSQDFYPGVVFNEQFF.

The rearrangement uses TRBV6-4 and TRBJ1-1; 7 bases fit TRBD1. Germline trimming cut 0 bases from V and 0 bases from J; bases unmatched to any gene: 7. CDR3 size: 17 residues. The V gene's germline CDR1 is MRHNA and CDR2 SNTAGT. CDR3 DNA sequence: TGTGCCAGCAGTGACTCAGGGACAGAGTTTATGAACACTGAAGCTTTCTTT. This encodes CASSDSGTEFMNTEAFF.

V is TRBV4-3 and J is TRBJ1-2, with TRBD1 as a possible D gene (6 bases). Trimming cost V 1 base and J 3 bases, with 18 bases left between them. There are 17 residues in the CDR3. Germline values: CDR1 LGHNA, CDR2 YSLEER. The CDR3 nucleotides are TGCGCCAGCAGCCAAGGGTTTGCAGGGAAGGGGGACTATGGCTACACCTTC. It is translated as CASSQGFAGKGDYGYTF.

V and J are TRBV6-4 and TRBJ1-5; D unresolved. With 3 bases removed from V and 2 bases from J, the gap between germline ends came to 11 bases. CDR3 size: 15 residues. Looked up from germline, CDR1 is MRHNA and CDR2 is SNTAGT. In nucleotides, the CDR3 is TGTGCCAGCAGTGAAGGTGAGGGAGGCAATCAGCCCCAGCATTTT. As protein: CASSEGEGGNQPQHF.

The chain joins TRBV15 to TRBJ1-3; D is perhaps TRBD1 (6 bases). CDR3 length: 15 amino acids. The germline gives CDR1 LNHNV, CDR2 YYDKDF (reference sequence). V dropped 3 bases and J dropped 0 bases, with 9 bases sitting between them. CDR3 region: CATSRRTDSGNTIYF. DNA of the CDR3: TGTGCCACCAGCAGGAGGACAGACTCTGGAAACACCATATATTTT. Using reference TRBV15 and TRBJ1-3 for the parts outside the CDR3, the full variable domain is DAMVIQNPRYQVTQFGKPVTLSCSQTLNHNVMYWYQQKSSQAPKLLFHYYDKDFNNEADTPDNFQSRRPNTSFCFLDIRSPGLGDTAMYLCATSRRTDSGNTIYFGEGSWLTVV.

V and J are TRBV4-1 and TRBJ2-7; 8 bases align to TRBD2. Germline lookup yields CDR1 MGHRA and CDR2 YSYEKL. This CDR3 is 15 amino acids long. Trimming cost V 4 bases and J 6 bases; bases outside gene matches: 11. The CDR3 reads CASSRSGSGSAEQYF. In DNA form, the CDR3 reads TGCGCCAGCAGCCGATCCGGGAGCGGGAGTGCCGAGCAGTACTTC.

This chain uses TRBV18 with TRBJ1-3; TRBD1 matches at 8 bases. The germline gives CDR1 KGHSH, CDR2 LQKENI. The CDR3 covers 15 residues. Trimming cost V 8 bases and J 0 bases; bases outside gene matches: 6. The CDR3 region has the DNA TGTGCCAGCGGGGGACAGGCAAGCTCTGGAAACACCATATATTTT. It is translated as CASGGQASSGNTIYF.

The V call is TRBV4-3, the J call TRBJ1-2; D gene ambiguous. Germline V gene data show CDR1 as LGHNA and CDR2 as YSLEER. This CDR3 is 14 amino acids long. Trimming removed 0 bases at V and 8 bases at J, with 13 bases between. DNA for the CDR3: TGCGCCAGCAGCCAAGAGATCGCGGGGAAGGGCTACACCTTC. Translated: CASSQEIAGKGYTF.

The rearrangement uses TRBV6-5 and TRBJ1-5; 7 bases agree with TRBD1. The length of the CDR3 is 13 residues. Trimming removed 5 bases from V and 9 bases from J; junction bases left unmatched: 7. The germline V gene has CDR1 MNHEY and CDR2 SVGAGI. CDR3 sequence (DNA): TGTGCCAGCAGTGAACAGGGGATCGGGCCCCAGCATTTT. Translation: CASSEQGIGPQHF.

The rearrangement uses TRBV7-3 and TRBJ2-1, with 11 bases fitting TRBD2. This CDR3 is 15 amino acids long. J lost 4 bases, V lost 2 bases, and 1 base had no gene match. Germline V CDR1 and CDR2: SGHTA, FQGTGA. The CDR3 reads CASSLASGGYNEQFF. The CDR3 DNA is TGTGCCAGCAGCTTAGCTAGCGGGGGGTACAATGAGCAGTTCTTC. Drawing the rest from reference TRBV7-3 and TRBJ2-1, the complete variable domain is GAGVSQTPSNKVTEKGKYVELRCDPISGHTALYWYRQSLGQGPEFLIYFQGTGAADDSGLPNDRFFAVRPEGSVSTLKIQRTERGDSAVYLCASSLASGGYNEQFFGPGTRLTVL.

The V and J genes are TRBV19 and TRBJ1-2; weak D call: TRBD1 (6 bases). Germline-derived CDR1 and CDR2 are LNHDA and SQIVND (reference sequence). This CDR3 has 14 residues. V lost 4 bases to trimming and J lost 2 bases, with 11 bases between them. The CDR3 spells CASSTRTENYGYTF. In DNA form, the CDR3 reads TGTGCCAGTAGTACCAGGACAGAGAACTATGGCTACACCTTC.

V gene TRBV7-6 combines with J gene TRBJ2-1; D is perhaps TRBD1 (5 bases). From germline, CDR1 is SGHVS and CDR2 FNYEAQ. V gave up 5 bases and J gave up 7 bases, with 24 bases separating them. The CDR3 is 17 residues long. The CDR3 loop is CASSPSITGSFRNEQFF. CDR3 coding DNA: TGTGCCAGCAGCCCATCGATAACAGGATCGTTTAGGAATGAGCAGTTCTTC.

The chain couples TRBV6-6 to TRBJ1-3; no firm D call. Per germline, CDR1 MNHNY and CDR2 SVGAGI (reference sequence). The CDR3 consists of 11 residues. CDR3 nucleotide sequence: TGTGTTATTAGCTCTGGAAACACCATATATTTT. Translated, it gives CVISSGNTIYF.